These 10 T cell receptor beta chains were all obtained from the same sample, sequenced in a study of blood T cell repertoires in COVID-19. Assay: immunoSEQ multiplex PCR; the TCRdb copy retains only in-frame clones and omits some. Of 93,000 or so clones listed, approximately 84% are singletons. Sequencing was carried out using peripheral blood. The source is a human donor in a cohort sampled during active or convalescent COVID-19.

CDR3 region: CASIQDRGNQPQHF. Here the CDR3 DNA reads TGTGCCAGCATCCAGGACAGGGGAAATCAGCCCCAGCATTTT. This chain joins TRBV2 and TRBJ1-5; 9 bases map to TRBD1. CDR1 and CDR2 (germline): SNHLY, FYNNEI. The CDR3 has 14 amino acids. Trimming removed 7 bases from V and 4 bases from J; junction bases left unmatched: 5.

The J gene is TRBJ1-1, the V gene TRBV5-6; TRBD1 might be the D (5 bases). The CDR3 runs to 14 residues. CDR1 and CDR2 (germline): SGHDT, YYEEEE. V lost 0 bases, J lost 3 bases, and 9 bases lay in between. The CDR3 DNA follows: TGTGCCAGCAGCTTGGTTCAGGGTGACACTGAAGCTTTCTTT. Its protein is CASSLVQGDTEAFF. Supplemented by reference TRBV5-6 and TRBJ1-1, the full variable domain reads DAGVTQSPTHLIKTRGQQVTLRCSPKSGHDTVSWYQQALGQGPQFIFQYYEEEERQRGNFPDRFSGHQFPNYSSELNVNALLLGDSALYLCASSLVQGDTEAFFGQGTRLTVV.

This rearrangement joins TRBV7-2 to TRBJ2-1; 11 bases line up with TRBD2. The germline V gene has CDR1 SGHTA and CDR2 FQGNSA. The J segment lost 5 bases and the V segment lost 7 bases, leaving 10 bases of the junction unmatched. This CDR3 is built from 16 residues. CDR3 coding DNA: TGTGCCAGCACAAGCTTCGGGACTAGCGGAAACAATGAGCAGTTCTTC. Its translation: CASTSFGTSGNNEQFF.

This chain uses TRBV6-5 with TRBJ1-6; D is ambiguous. Between the trimmed V and J ends, which lost 8 bases and 6 bases, there was a span of 14 bases. Looked up from germline, CDR1 is MNHEY and CDR2 is SVGAGI. CDR3 size: 14 residues. CDR3 amino acids: CASRPISGNSPLHF. CDR3 nucleotide sequence: TGTGCCAGCCGACCGATTTCGGGTAATTCACCCCTCCACTTT.

The CDR3 sequence: CASSFTGHTYGYTF. The CDR3 nucleotides are TGTGCCAGCAGCTTTACAGGGCACACCTATGGCTACACCTTC. The chain uses TRBV5-8 and TRBJ1-2; D might be TRBD1 (6 bases). In germline, CDR1 is SGHTS, CDR2 YDEGEE. This CDR3 contains 14 residues. Trimming removed 2 bases from V and 4 bases from J, with 12 bases in between.

The chain links TRBV6-6 to TRBJ1-4; 10 bases are a match to TRBD1. CDR3 length: 15 amino acids. The V gene end was trimmed by 6 bases and the J gene end by 3 bases; junction bases not matched to a gene: 4. From germline, CDR1 is MNHNY and CDR2 SVGAGI (reference sequence). CDR3 nucleotide sequence: TGTGCCAGCAGCCCAGGACAGGGGGCTAATGAAAAACTGTTTTTT. Translated, it gives CASSPGQGANEKLFF.

The chain recombines TRBV27 with TRBJ1-3; weak D call: TRBD1 (5 bases). V lost 2 bases and J lost 0, with 11 bases in between. CDR1 is MNHEY and CDR2 is SMNVEV in the germline V gene (reference sequence). The CDR3 loop spans 16 amino acids. CDR3 nucleotide sequence: TGTGCCAGCAGTTTAAGGGGCACCTACTCTGGAAACACCATATATTTT. Translated, it gives CASSLRGTYSGNTIYF.

Only one count was recorded for this clone. The V and J genes are TRBV29-1 and TRBJ2-3, with 9 nucleotides matching TRBD1. This CDR3 region has 17 residues. Germline CDR1 and CDR2: SQVTM and ANQGSEA. J lost 3 bases, V lost 3 bases, and 13 bases had no gene match. CDR3 in amino acids: CSVDGGGAQGATDTQYF. In DNA form, the CDR3 reads TGCAGCGTTGATGGAGGGGGCGCACAGGGGGCGACAGATACGCAGTATTTT.

The sample holds a few counts of this clone. The chain uses TRBV6-6 and TRBJ1-1; 9 bases match TRBD1. Germline values: CDR1 MNHNY, CDR2 SVGAGI (reference sequence). This CDR3 spans 14 amino acids. With 6 bases clipped from V and 4 bases from J, the junction kept 6 bases outside the gene matches. CDR3 amino acids: CASRYGTGPTEAFF. The CDR3 DNA sequence: TGTGCCAGCAGGTACGGGACAGGGCCCACTGAAGCTTTCTTT.

The chain carries TRBV5-1 and TRBJ2-7; D unclear. Germline-derived CDR1 and CDR2 are SGHRS and YFSETQ. The CDR3 consists of 15 residues. V was shortened by 0 bases and J by 2 bases, with 12 bases between the two germline ends. The CDR3 bases are TGCGCCAGCAGCTTGGCCCGCGGCGGTCCCTACGAGCAGTACTTC. The encoded protein is CASSLARGGPYEQYF.